This T cell receptor beta chain was retrieved from a study of chemoradiotherapy in HPV16-positive cancers. Regarding this clone: Its matching antigen is unknown.

The CDR3 is 16 amino acids. Germline lookup yields CDR1 SEHNR and CDR2 FQNEAQ (reference sequence). Deletions cut 2 bases from V and 4 bases from J, with 17 bases between. Whole-study results and caveats: HPV-specific T cells were functionally defined from only two HPV16-positive patients. Non-HPV-specific T cells did not expand in tumors during treatment, whereas candidate HPV-specific clones and E7-related motifs did.

Profiled with immunoSEQ multiplex PCR; TCRdb holds only in-frame clones, not every one. This sample has around 25,000 clones, with approximately 92% found just once. The origin of this receptor is a human donor with HPV-associated anogenital cancer. This sample comprised blood, obtained from a patient who underwent chemoradiotherapy. The chain carries TRBV7-9 and TRBJ2-5; no clear D gene. The CDR3 reads CASSLSRGGLRETQYF. Here the CDR3 DNA reads TGTGCCAGCAGCTTATCTCGCGGCGGCCTGAGAGAGACCCAGTACTTC.